This T cell receptor beta chain was captured in a study of somatic mutations in cytotoxic T cells in rheumatoid arthritis. Overall study context: Flow sorting yielded some V beta antibody-stained T-cell populations at nearly 100% purity, among them V beta1+ cells sequenced for TCRB.

TCRdb's table, derived via immunoSEQ multiplex PCR, lists solely in-frame clones and lacks some. The sample shows 17,000 or so clones, roughly 85% of them seen only once. The CDR3 has 14 amino acids. The germline CDR1 and CDR2 sequences are SGHRS and YFSETQ. With V trimmed by 3 bases and J by 5 bases, 4 bases remained unmatched. The sequenced sample was CD8+ T cells sorted from blood. The receptor's source is a woman between 40 and 55 years old with rheumatoid arthritis. This chain uses TRBV5-1 with TRBJ2-3; 9 bases fit TRBD1. In DNA form, the CDR3 reads TGCGCCAGCAGCTCACAGGGGGCCGAAGATACGCAGTATTTT. This sequence encodes CASSSQGAEDTQYF. Combining the CDR3 with reference TRBV5-1 and TRBJ2-3 gives the whole variable domain KAGVTQTPRYLIKTRGQQVTLSCSPISGHRSVSWYQQTPGQGLQFLFEYFSETQRNKGNFPGRFSGRQFSNSRSEMNVSTLELGDSALYLCASSSQGAEDTQYFGPGTRLTVL.